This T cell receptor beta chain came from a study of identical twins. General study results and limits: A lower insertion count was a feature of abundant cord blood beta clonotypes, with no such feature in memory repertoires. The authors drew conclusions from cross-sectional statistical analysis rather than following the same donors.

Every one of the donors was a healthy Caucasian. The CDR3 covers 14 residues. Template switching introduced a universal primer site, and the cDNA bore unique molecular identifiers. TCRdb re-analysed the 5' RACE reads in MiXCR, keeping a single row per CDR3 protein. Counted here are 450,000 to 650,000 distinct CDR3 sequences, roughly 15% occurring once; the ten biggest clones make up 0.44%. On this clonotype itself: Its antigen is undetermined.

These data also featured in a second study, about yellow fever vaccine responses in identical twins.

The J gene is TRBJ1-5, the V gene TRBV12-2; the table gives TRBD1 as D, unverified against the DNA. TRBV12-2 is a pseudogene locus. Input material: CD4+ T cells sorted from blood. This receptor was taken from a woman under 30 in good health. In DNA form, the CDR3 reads TGTGCAAGTCGCCAAGCCCCCAGCAATCAGCCCCAGCATTTT. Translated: CASRQAPSNQPQHF.